The 29 T cell receptor beta chains listed next were all sequenced from one sample in a study of glioma-infiltrating T cells. Using RNA template, CDR3s of TCR alpha and beta were amplified with iRepertoire arm-PCR. TCRdb re-analysed the multiplex PCR reads in MiXCR, keeping a single row per CDR3 protein. Here the sample spans around 130,000 distinct CDR3 sequences, 24% being singletons. The sample consisted of glioma tissue, nonneoplastic brain tissue, or PBMCs (not recorded which). The receptors were gathered from a human donor with low-grade glioma or glioblastoma, undergoing nonglioma brain surgery, or in good health (not recorded which).

The chain uses TRBV3-1 and TRBJ1-5, with D maybe TRBD1 (6 bases). Trimming took 0 bases from V and 9 from J, leaving 15 bases between them. The CDR3 totals 15 residues. CDR1 and CDR2 from the germline V gene are LGHDT and YNNKEL (reference sequence). CDR3 nucleotide sequence: TGTGCCAGCAGCCAAGATTTACAGGGTGACCCGCCCCAGCATTTT. Its protein product is CASSQDLQGDPPQHF.

Notes on this clonotype: At one end the junction does not follow the germline gene, possibly because of a read error. The J gene is TRBJ1-4, the V gene TRBV20-1, with TRBD1 matching over 9 bases. The CDR3 length is 14 residues. From germline, CDR1 is DFQATT and CDR2 SNEGSKA (reference sequence). The CDR3 DNA reads as TGCAGTGCTAGGGATCCGGGACAGGGTCTCGAATCTGTTTTT. Amino acids: CSARDPGQGLESVF.

This clonotype was seen only once. Germline and junction disagree at one end, which may indicate a read error. This rearrangement joins TRBV9 to TRBJ1-1; D not resolved. The CDR3 length is 14 residues. CDR1 and CDR2 from the germline V gene are SGDLS and YYNGEE. CDR3 loop: CAGSVDSVGTEAFF. DNA of the CDR3: TGTGCCGGCAGCGTAGATTCCGTGGGCACTGAAGCTTTCTTT. Supplemented by reference TRBV9 and TRBJ1-1, the full variable domain reads DSGVTQTPKHLITATGQRVTLRCSPRSGDLSVYWYQQSLDQGLQFLIQYYNGEERAKGNILERFSAQQFPDLHSELNLSSLELGDSALYFCAGSVDSVGTEAFFGQGTRLTVV.

The chain combines TRBV12-3 or TRBV12-4 with TRBJ2-3; 7 positions match TRBD1. The CDR3 consists of 15 residues. Germline trimming cut 7 bases from V and 1 base from J; bases unmatched to any gene: 8. The CDR3 reads CASTQAGQGTDTQYF. In DNA, the CDR3 is TGTGCCAGCACCCAGGCAGGACAGGGCACAGATACGCAGTATTTT.

About this clonotype itself: The junction departs from the called germline gene at one end, perhaps through a read error. The chain is built from TRBV6-5 and TRBJ1-1; no clear D. The CDR3 consists of 14 residues. Germline assignment: CDR1 MNHEY and CDR2 SVGAGI. The CDR3 loop is CAISVGQENTEAFF. For the CDR3, the DNA is TGTGCCATCAGTGTGGGTCAGGAGAACACTGAAGCTTTCTTT.

This clonotype was detected many times. The rearrangement uses TRBV6-1 and TRBJ1-2; the D is unclear. V lost 4 bases to trimming and J lost 4 bases, with 13 bases between them. This CDR3 is 14 amino acids long. Per germline, CDR1 MNHNS and CDR2 SASEGT. CDR3 protein: CASSVEGGGYGYTF. The DNA for the CDR3 is TGTGCCAGCAGTGTTGAGGGCGGAGGCTATGGCTACACCTTC.

In this sample, this clonotype turned up many times. The genes are TRBV2 and TRBJ1-5; 8 positions match TRBD1. CDR1 and CDR2 (germline): SNHLY, FYNNEI. This CDR3 has 15 amino acids. V lost 5 bases and J lost 3; bases outside the gene matches: 6. This CDR3 reads CASSKDRVLNQPQHF. As DNA, the CDR3 is TGTGCCAGCAGTAAGGACAGGGTTCTCAATCAGCCCCAGCATTTT.

Concerning this clonotype: With a much larger clone just one base away, this may be a read error. The rearrangement links TRBV14 to TRBJ1-4; D unclear. Germline CDR1 and CDR2: SGHDN and FVKESK. This CDR3 comprises 14 residues. Trimming left V 0 bases short and J 10 bases short, with 12 bases between. CDR3 DNA: TGTGCCAGCAGCCAAGATCGTCCGTATGTAAAACTGTTTTTT. Its translation: CASSQDRPYVKLFF.

This clonotype appeared many times. Compared with germline, one end of the junction differs, possibly owing to a read error. The gene calls are TRBV3-1 and TRBJ1-1; possibly TRBD1 for D (6 bases). The CDR3 spans 14 residues. The germline V gene encodes CDR1 LGHDT and CDR2 YNNKEL (reference sequence). The CDR3 bases are TGTGCCAGTAGCCAGGGACACCAGAACACTGAAGCTTTCTTT. Its translation is CASSQGHQNTEAFF. Combining the CDR3 with reference TRBV3-1 and TRBJ1-1 gives the whole variable domain DTAVSQTPKYLVTQMGNDKSIKCEQNLGHDTMYWYKQDSKKFLKIMFSYNNKELIINETVPNRFSPKSPDKAHLNLHINSLELGDSAVYFCASSQGHQNTEAFFGQGTRLTVV.

This chain connects TRBV29-1 to TRBJ1-1; D gene unclear. The germline V gene has CDR1 SQVTM and CDR2 ANQGSEA. Between the trimmed V and J ends, which lost 6 bases and 1 base, there was a span of 3 bases. The CDR3 has 10 residues. The CDR3 spells CSVSNTEAFF. In nucleotides, the CDR3 is TGCAGCGTGTCGAACACTGAAGCTTTCTTT.

This clonotype was counted only a few times. The V and J genes are TRBV28 and TRBJ1-4; D may be TRBD1 (6 bases). Germline CDR1 MDHEN, CDR2 SYDVKM. The CDR3 covers 12 residues. The V end lost 10 bases, the J end lost 4 bases, and 10 bases lay between the germline ends. CDR3 coding DNA: TGTGCCATCCAGGGGAGTAATGAAAAACTGTTTTTT. This sequence encodes CAIQGSNEKLFF.

This clonotype was recorded at least ten times. The rearrangement joins TRBV20-1 to TRBJ1-5; the D is unclear. Germline CDR1 DFQATT, CDR2 SNEGSKA (reference sequence). The CDR3 runs 15 residues. V was trimmed by 6 bases and J by 0 bases, leaving 15 bases between them. CDR3 coding DNA: TGCAGTGCCAGCCTAACGGTAAATAGCAATCAGCCCCAGCATTTT. Translation gives CSASLTVNSNQPQHF.

Remarks on this clonotype: This may arise from a read error, as a much more abundant clone is one base away. CDR3 bases: TGTGCCACCAGCAGAGACGAGAGCGGCAATGAGCATTTCTTC. Amino acid sequence: CATSRDESGNEHFF. The V call is TRBV15, the J call TRBJ2-1; tentatively, D is TRBD2 (5 bases). The CDR3 length is 14 residues. Germline-derived CDR1 and CDR2 are LNHNV and YYDKDF (reference sequence).

The sample holds many counts of this clonotype. V is TRBV6-1 and J is TRBJ2-1; D possibly corresponds to TRBD1 (6 bases). The CDR3 contains 15 residues. Germline CDR1 reads MNHNS; CDR2 reads SASEGT. Between the trimmed V and J ends, which lost 10 bases and 0 bases, there was a span of 16 bases. This CDR3 reads CATAQGFSSYNEQFF. In DNA, the CDR3 is TGTGCCACCGCCCAGGGGTTCAGCTCCTACAATGAGCAGTTCTTC.

Only a few counts were recorded for this clonotype. V usage is TRBV6-6 and J usage is TRBJ2-7; D is ambiguous. This CDR3 contains 13 residues. CDR1 and CDR2 from the germline V gene are MNHNY and SVGAGI (reference sequence). The V end lost 2 bases, the J end lost 3 bases, and 8 bases lay between the germline ends. As DNA, the CDR3 is TGTGCCAGCAGTTACGGAGAAGGCTACGAGCAGTACGTC. Encoded protein: CASSYGEGYEQYV.

This chain joins TRBV6-5 and TRBJ1-6; D call uncertain. V was shortened by 4 bases and J by 8 bases, with 12 bases between the two germline ends. This CDR3 comprises 14 residues. Per germline, CDR1 MNHEY and CDR2 SVGAGI. The CDR3 DNA reads as TGTGCCAGCAGTTGCGGGAACTTGGATTCACCCCTCCACTTT. This sequence encodes CASSCGNLDSPLHF.

The sample holds a few counts of this clonotype. V is TRBV20-1 and J is TRBJ1-6; 11 bases are shared with TRBD1. Germline loops: CDR1 DFQATT, CDR2 SNEGSKA (reference sequence). The CDR3 has 20 residues. V lost 4 bases, J lost 0 bases, and 14 bases stayed unmatched. In nucleotides, the CDR3 is TGCAGTGCTAAGAGGGACAGGGGGGGAACGGGTAACTCCTATAATTCACCCCTCCACTTT. Its protein is CSAKRDRGGTGNSYNSPLHF.

The J gene is TRBJ1-3, the V gene TRBV5-4; no reliable D call. Germline CDR1 SGHNT, CDR2 YYREEE (reference sequence). CDR3 size: 14 residues. V was cut by 1 base and J by 2 bases, with 7 bases left in between. The chain's CDR3 is CASSLKEAGNTIYF. CDR3 bases: TGTGCCAGCAGCTTGAAGGAAGCTGGAAACACCATATATTTT.

In this sample, this clonotype turned up a few times. The gene calls are TRBV25-1 and TRBJ1-5; unclear D gene. Per germline, CDR1 MGHDK and CDR2 SYGVNS. V lost 0 bases and J lost 2, with 11 bases in between. The CDR3 extends over 16 amino acids. The DNA for the CDR3 is TGTGCCAGCAGTGAATATTGTCCTGGGGGCAATCAGCCCCAGCATTTT. Translating gives CASSEYCPGGNQPQHF.

This clonotype was picked up one time. The rearrangement uses TRBV7-8 and TRBJ2-4; 11 bases match TRBD2. The length of the CDR3 is 17 residues. Germline V gives CDR1 SGHVS, CDR2 FQNEAQ. With 10 bases clipped from V and 8 bases from J, the junction kept 19 bases outside the gene matches. CDR3 DNA sequence: TGTGCCAACGGCTCCGCCACTAGCGGGGGCAGAGGGTACATTCAGTACTTC. This gives the protein CANGSATSGGRGYIQYF.

The chain has TRBV6-2 or TRBV6-3 and TRBJ2-7; TRBD2 might be the D (6 bases). This CDR3 has 15 residues. The V end lost 5 bases, the J end lost 0 bases, and 14 bases lay between the germline ends. The germline V gene has CDR1 MNHEY and CDR2 SVGEGT. The CDR3 DNA reads TGTGCCAGCAGTGTGGAGCGGGCGAGCTCCTACGAGCAGTACGTC. Protein sequence: CASSVERASSYEQYV.

The table lists this clonotype with many counts. The V call is TRBV25-1, the J call TRBJ2-3; TRBD1 matches at 8 bases. The V gene's germline CDR1 is MGHDK and CDR2 SYGVNS. The trim removed 6 bases at V and 8 bases at J, leaving 1 base unmatched. This CDR3 spans 11 amino acids. CDR3 DNA sequence: TGTGCCAGCAGCCAGGGGGCTACGCAGTATTTT. This sequence encodes CASSQGATQYF. The variable domain in full, completed from reference TRBV25-1 and TRBJ2-3, reads EADIYQTPRYLVIGTGKKITLECSQTMGHDKMYWYQQDPGMELHLIHYSYGVNSTEKGDLSSESTVSRIRTEHFPLTLESARPSHTSQYLCASSQGATQYFGPGTRLTVL.

The chain employs TRBV19 and TRBJ2-1; tentatively, D is TRBD2 (6 bases). The CDR3 loop spans 14 amino acids. The germline V and J ends were trimmed by 7 bases and 3 bases, with 13 bases remaining between them. Germline V gene data show CDR1 as LNHDA and CDR2 as SQIVND (reference sequence). The CDR3 sequence is CASKEGRGYNEQFF. The DNA for the CDR3 is TGTGCCAGTAAGGAGGGGAGAGGCTACAATGAGCAGTTCTTC. Based on the CDR3 plus reference TRBV19 and TRBJ2-1, the full variable domain is DGGITQSPKYLFRKEGQNVTLSCEQNLNHDAMYWYRQDPGQGLRLIYYSQIVNDFQKGDIAEGYSVSREKKESFPLTVTSAQKNPTAFYLCASKEGRGYNEQFFGPGTRLTVL.

The J gene is TRBJ2-5, the V gene TRBV11-2; D is unclear. The V and J ends lost 2 bases and 5 bases respectively, with 12 bases between them. CDR1 and CDR2 (germline): SGHAT, FQNNGV. This CDR3 has 14 residues. The CDR3 region is CASSLKSSGETQYF. As DNA, the CDR3 is TGTGCCAGCAGCTTAAAGTCGTCCGGGGAGACCCAGTACTTC.

This chain joins TRBV20-1 and TRBJ1-2; D is perhaps TRBD1 (6 bases). Germline-derived CDR1 and CDR2 are DFQATT and SNEGSKA (reference sequence). The V end was cut by 4 bases, the J end by 3 bases, with 15 bases between. This CDR3 contains 14 residues. CDR3 DNA sequence: TGCAGTGCTATCCACCCGACAGGAGACTATGGCTACACCTTC. Protein sequence: CSAIHPTGDYGYTF.

This clonotype was observed at least ten times. The chain uses TRBV28 and TRBJ2-3; 7 bases map to TRBD1. Germline CDR1 reads MDHEN; CDR2 reads SYDVKM. Trimming cost V 5 bases and J 2 bases; bases outside gene matches: 7. The CDR3 runs 15 residues. CDR3 nucleotide sequence: TGTGCCAGCAGTGAAACAGGGGCCATCACAGATACGCAGTATTTT. This sequence encodes CASSETGAITDTQYF.

The V gene is TRBV5-1, the J gene TRBJ1-1, with 7 bases that match TRBD1. Germline loops: CDR1 SGHRS, CDR2 YFSETQ. Trimming at V came to 4 bases and at J to 3 bases, leaving 6 bases not matched to a gene. There are 14 residues in the CDR3. The CDR3 loop reads CASSRWGTDTEAFF. DNA of the CDR3: TGCGCCAGCAGCCGGTGGGGGACAGACACTGAAGCTTTCTTT.

With respect to this clonotype: Given a much more abundant clone one base away, this may be a read error. The rearrangement joins TRBV4-2 to TRBJ2-1; D gene ambiguous. This CDR3 comprises 12 residues. CDR1 is LGHNA, CDR2 YNFKEQ, per germline. V lost 4 bases and J 10 bases, leaving 11 bases between the germline ends. This CDR3 is CASSPCGREQFF. CDR3 in DNA: TGTGCCAGCAGCCCGTGTGGCAGGGAGCAGTTCTTC.

At least ten counts were recorded for this clonotype. The genes are TRBV20-1 and TRBJ2-1; 10 nucleotides line up with TRBD2. The V gene's germline CDR1 is DFQATT and CDR2 SNEGSKA (reference sequence). J lost 6 bases, V lost 6 bases, and 11 bases had no gene match. The CDR3 is 15 residues long. The CDR3 reads CSAIPGASGGNEQFF. Written as DNA, the CDR3 is TGCAGTGCAATACCCGGGGCTAGCGGGGGCAATGAGCAGTTCTTC.